Following are 28 T cell receptor beta chains from one sample sequenced in a study of blood T cells in healthy people across ages. A second PCR, run for about 6 to 12 cycles, used a sample-barcoded 5' primer plus a J-beta primer mix. Each CDR3 protein gets one entry after TCRdb re-called the 5' RACE reads with MiXCR. The sample has 1,500,000 or so distinct CDR3 sequences, approximately 39% seen once. Input material: blood. The receptors come from a young woman in good health.

Here the CDR3 DNA reads TGCAGTGCTAGCGGGGGGGCGCTCTACAATGAGCAGTTCTTC. It encodes CSASGGALYNEQFF. V gene TRBV20-1 combines with J gene TRBJ2-1, with 8 bases matching TRBD2. CDR3 size: 14 residues. CDR1 DFQATT and CDR2 SNEGSKA come from the germline V gene (reference sequence). V shed 3 bases and J 3 bases; nucleotides not matched to a gene: 4.

Only a few counts were recorded for this clonotype. The CDR3 coding sequence is TGTGCCAGCAGGCCGGGACAGGGGGCCGGAAATGAGCAGTTCTTC. Translation gives CASRPGQGAGNEQFF. The J gene is TRBJ2-1, the V gene TRBV28, with 12 bases aligning to TRBD1. In germline, CDR1 is MDHEN, CDR2 SYDVKM. V lost 6 bases to trimming and J lost 7 bases; unmatched junction nucleotides: 7. The CDR3 covers 15 residues.

This chain joins TRBV7-9 and TRBJ2-1; 8 nucleotides match TRBD1. Germline trimming cut 6 bases from V and 8 bases from J; bases unmatched to any gene: 12. The CDR3 extends over 15 amino acids. CDR1 is SEHNR and CDR2 is FQNEAQ in the germline V gene (reference sequence). CDR3 residues: CASSNRGTGRDEQFF. CDR3 in DNA: TGTGCCAGCAGTAACAGGGGGACCGGCAGGGATGAGCAGTTCTTC.

The chain has TRBV27 and TRBJ2-5, with 10 bases that match TRBD2. This CDR3 comprises 14 residues. V shed 4 bases, J shed 11 bases, and the junction held 10 bases outside the gene matches. CDR1 and CDR2 (germline): MNHEY, SMNVEV (reference sequence). The DNA of the CDR3 is TGTGCCAGCAGTTCTCTAGCGGGAGCCAATGAGCAGTACTTC. It specifies CASSSLAGANEQYF.

This rearrangement joins TRBV27 to TRBJ2-5; possible D gene TRBD1, 6 bases. V shed 6 bases and J shed 5 bases, with 13 bases lying between them. From germline, CDR1 is MNHEY and CDR2 SMNVEV (reference sequence). This CDR3 contains 13 residues. CDR3 sequence reads: CASRQDSTETQYF. The CDR3 bases are TGTGCCAGCAGACAGGACAGTACCGAGACCCAGTACTTC.

About this clonotype: A read error may account for a junction end that differs from germline. The chain carries TRBV5-1 and TRBJ2-1, with 9 bases aligning to TRBD2. This CDR3 region has 15 residues. Germline V gives CDR1 SGHRS, CDR2 YFSETQ. The CDR3 nucleotides are TGCGTCAGCAGCCAGGGACTAGCCGGGATCGATGAGCAGTTCTTC. Amino acid sequence: CVSSQGLAGIDEQFF.

The chain uses TRBV7-2 and TRBJ2-1; no clear D gene. Germline V gene lookup returns CDR1 SGHTA and CDR2 FQGNSA. The CDR3 sequence is 13 residues long. V was clipped by 2 bases and J by 6 bases, with 8 bases between them. CDR3 in DNA: TGTGCCAGCAGCTTAAACTCCGGCAATGAGCAGTTCTTC. Translated, it gives CASSLNSGNEQFF.

The rearrangement uses TRBV9 and TRBJ2-3; D is ambiguous. Trimming left V 3 bases short and J 6 bases short, with 8 bases between. The CDR3 loop spans 12 amino acids. In germline, CDR1 is SGDLS, CDR2 YYNGEE. CDR3: CASSASADTQYF. The DNA of the CDR3 is TGTGCCAGCAGCGCCTCCGCGGATACGCAGTATTTT.

This clonotype showed up just a few times. At one of its ends the junction is not consistent with the germline gene, which may arise from a read error. The chain has TRBV9 and TRBJ2-5, with D unclear. Germline CDR1 reads SGDLS; CDR2 reads YYNGEE. CDR3 length: 13 residues. CDR3 protein: CAGSVGTEETQYF. CDR3 in DNA: TGTGCCGGCAGCGTAGGCACAGAAGAGACCCAGTACTTC.

There are a few counts of this clonotype. CDR3 coding DNA: TGCGCCAGCAGCCAAGTAGCGGGAGGCCGGGACAATGAGCAGTTCTTC. The encoded protein is CASSQVAGGRDNEQFF. V gene TRBV4-3 combines with J gene TRBJ2-1; 10 nucleotides line up with TRBD2. The V segment lost 1 base and the J segment 5 bases; nucleotides outside the gene matches: 5. The CDR3 runs to 16 residues. CDR1 and CDR2 from the germline V gene are LGHNA and YSLEER.

This clonotype was counted between two and nine times. J is TRBJ1-4 and V is TRBV7-9; 7 bases are shared with TRBD1. Germline V gene lookup returns CDR1 SEHNR and CDR2 FQNEAQ (reference sequence). This CDR3 spans 11 amino acids. Trimming took 5 bases from V and 14 from J; bases not matched to a gene: 5. CDR3 residues: CASSIGQDLFF. In DNA, the CDR3 is TGTGCCAGCAGCATCGGACAGGACCTGTTTTTT.

The chain couples TRBV28 to TRBJ2-5; D is uncertain. V was clipped by 3 bases and J by 11 bases, with 16 bases between them. Germline V CDR1 and CDR2: MDHEN, SYDVKM. This CDR3 comprises 13 residues. CDR3 nucleotide sequence: TGTGCCAGCAGTTTCCCGGGCCGCCAAGAGCAGTACTTC. This codes for CASSFPGRQEQYF. Variable domain in full (rest from reference TRBV28 and TRBJ2-5): DVKVTQSSRYLVKRTGEKVFLECVQDMDHENMFWYRQDPGLGLRLIYFSYDVKMKEKGDIPEGYSVSREKKERFSLILESASTNQTSMYLCASSFPGRQEQYFGPGTRLLVL.

The rearrangement links TRBV20-1 to TRBJ1-1; D unresolved. Trimming left V 2 bases short and J 4 bases short, with 11 bases between. Germline V lookup: CDR1 DFQATT, CDR2 SNEGSKA (reference sequence). There are 13 residues in the CDR3. CDR3 residues: CSARLHLGTEAFF. Here the CDR3 DNA reads TGCAGTGCTAGACTCCATTTGGGCACTGAAGCTTTCTTT.

Regarding this clonotype: This may be a read error, as it is one base from a much larger clone. This chain joins TRBV27 and TRBJ2-7; 9 bases fit TRBD2. This CDR3 region has 14 residues. CDR1 and CDR2 from the germline V gene are MNHEY and SMNVEV (reference sequence). CDR3 sequence reads: CACSTRTSAYEQYF. The CDR3 coding sequence is TGTGCCTGCAGTACCCGGACTAGCGCCTACGAGCAGTACTTC.

The chain is built from TRBV20-1 and TRBJ1-2, with D unresolved. Germline V lookup: CDR1 DFQATT, CDR2 SNEGSKA (reference sequence). V gave up 5 bases and J gave up 7 bases, with 14 bases separating them. This CDR3 spans 12 amino acids. This CDR3 is CSAGRAEVGYTF. The DNA for the CDR3 is TGCAGTGCTGGGCGGGCGGAAGTTGGCTACACCTTC.

This chain connects TRBV6-2 or TRBV6-3 to TRBJ2-7; 14 bases map to TRBD2. The J call may be faulty, since TRBJ2-5 better matches the DNA end. CDR3 length: 17 residues. Per germline, CDR1 MNHEY and CDR2 SVGEGT. Here the CDR3 DNA reads TGTGCCAGCAGTACCAGACTAGCGGGAGGGGGTTTGTCGACCCAGTACTTC. It specifies CASSTRLAGGGLSTQYF.

Ten or more counts support this clonotype. The chain carries TRBV4-1 and TRBJ2-5; no reliable D call. Germline assignment: CDR1 MGHRA and CDR2 YSYEKL. The V end lost 4 bases, the J end lost 4 bases, and 13 bases lay between the germline ends. The CDR3 length is 14 residues. This chain's CDR3 is CASSLASGRETQYF. In DNA, the CDR3 is TGCGCCAGCAGCCTCGCTTCAGGACGAGAGACCCAGTACTTC.

The V and J genes are TRBV7-3 and TRBJ1-1; 10 bases agree with TRBD1. Germline V gene sequence: CDR1 SGHTA, CDR2 FQGTGA. Trimming took 2 bases from V and 5 from J; bases not matched to a gene: 8. The CDR3 contains 16 residues. The CDR3 DNA reads TGTGCCAGCAGCTTACAGGGGACAGGGGTTGGAACTGAAGCTTTCTTT. Translating it yields CASSLQGTGVGTEAFF.

The V and J genes are TRBV7-9 and TRBJ1-2; D is unclear. V lost 0 bases and J lost 10, with 9 bases in between. Germline CDR1 and CDR2: SEHNR and FQNEAQ (reference sequence). This CDR3 is 12 amino acids long. CDR3 coding DNA: TGTGCCAGCAGCTTAGCGGAAACCCTCTACACCTTC. As protein: CASSLAETLYTF. Variable domain in full (rest from reference TRBV7-9 and TRBJ1-2): DTGVSQNPRHKITKRGQNVTFRCDPISEHNRLYWYRQTLGQGPEFLTYFQNEAQLEKSRLLSDRFSAERPKGSFSTLEIQRTEQGDSAMYLCASSLAETLYTFGSGTRLTVV.

The chain recombines TRBV9 with TRBJ1-1, with D unresolved. The germline V gene has CDR1 SGDLS and CDR2 YYNGEE. This CDR3 region has 14 residues. V dropped 4 bases and J dropped 0 bases, with 10 bases sitting between them. DNA of the CDR3: TGTGCCAGCAGCCCACGCCACGTGAACACTGAAGCTTTCTTT. Translated, it gives CASSPRHVNTEAFF.

The V and J genes are TRBV7-9 and TRBJ1-1, with 8 bases fitting TRBD1. Germline V CDR1 and CDR2: SEHNR, FQNEAQ (reference sequence). The CDR3 length is 16 residues. The ends lost 1 base at V and 0 bases at J; junction bases unmatched: 4. The CDR3 spells CASSLEGQAMNTEAFF. The CDR3 DNA reads as TGTGCCAGCAGCTTAGAGGGACAGGCCATGAACACTGAAGCTTTCTTT.

This clonotype was detected only a few times. This chain links TRBV11-2 with TRBJ2-5; 11 positions match TRBD2. The germline gives CDR1 SGHAT, CDR2 FQNNGV. Trimming at V came to 5 bases and at J to 3 bases, leaving 5 bases not matched to a gene. This CDR3 region has 15 residues. As DNA, the CDR3 is TGTGCCAGCAGCCCCTCACTAGCGGGGGAAGAGACCCAGTACTTC. As protein: CASSPSLAGEETQYF.

The chain combines TRBV27 with TRBJ2-3; perhaps TRBD2 as D (6 bases). This CDR3 contains 15 residues. Germline V gives CDR1 MNHEY, CDR2 SMNVEV (reference sequence). V lost 7 bases, J lost 2 bases, and 16 bases lay in between. In nucleotides, the CDR3 is TGTGCCAGCAAAAGGTCAGGCGGGGCCACAGATACGCAGTATTTT. Translating it yields CASKRSGGATDTQYF.

V gene TRBV12-3 or TRBV12-4 combines with J gene TRBJ2-5, with D possibly matching TRBD1 (6 bases). Trimming took 5 bases from V and 11 from J, leaving 24 bases between them. The CDR3 is 15 residues long. The CDR3: CASSPRQASGPKQYF. CDR3 DNA sequence: TGTGCCAGCAGTCCCAGACAGGCTTCGGGGCCCAAGCAGTACTTC.

Here the CDR3 reads CASSPQSVGETQYF. CDR3 nucleotide sequence: TGTGCCAGCAGCCCCCAAAGCGTTGGAGAGACCCAGTACTTC. The chain employs TRBV7-6 and TRBJ2-5; D remains ambiguous. The CDR3 sequence is 14 residues long. V lost 5 bases, J lost 4 bases, and 14 bases lay in between. The germline gives CDR1 SGHVS, CDR2 FNYEAQ.

This clonotype appeared a few times. The J gene is TRBJ2-1, the V gene TRBV6-2 or TRBV6-3, with D unclear. Looked up from germline, CDR1 is MNHEY and CDR2 is SVGEGT. V gave up 5 bases and J gave up 6 bases, with 8 bases separating them. This CDR3 spans 12 amino acids. In DNA, the CDR3 is TGTGCCAGCAGTCCCCTTACCAATGAGCAGTTCTTC. Amino acid sequence: CASSPLTNEQFF.

This clonotype was counted between two and nine times. The chain uses TRBV29-1 and TRBJ1-1; a possible D gene is TRBD1 (6 bases). The CDR3 extends over 13 amino acids. With 4 bases removed from V and 7 bases from J, the gap between germline ends came to 16 bases. Germline V gene data show CDR1 as SQVTM and CDR2 as ANQGSEA. The CDR3: CSVGPGATLEAFF. Here the CDR3 DNA reads TGCAGCGTTGGACCGGGGGCGACCCTTGAAGCTTTCTTT. Full variable domain (remainder filled in from reference TRBV29-1 and TRBJ1-1): SAVISQKPSRDICQRGTSLTIQCQVDSQVTMMFWYRQQPGQSLTLIATANQGSEATYESGFVIDKFPISRPNLTFSTLTVSNMSPEDSSIYLCSVGPGATLEAFFGQGTRLTVV.

This clonotype has more than one count but fewer than ten. CDR3 region: CASSLIGSSGANVLTF. The DNA of the CDR3 is TGTGCCAGCAGCTTAATCGGAAGCTCTGGGGCCAACGTCCTGACTTTC. V is TRBV7-3 and J is TRBJ2-6; D not resolved. Germline CDR1 SGHTA, CDR2 FQGTGA. The V and J ends lost 1 base and 0 bases respectively, with 7 bases between them. The CDR3 totals 16 residues.